This T cell receptor beta chain was identified during a study of blood T cell repertoires in COVID-19. Study background: Nucleic acid was either cDNA or gDNA, and it came from T cells, B-cell-depleted T cells, or PBMCs.

Only in-frame clones appear in the TCRdb table, and some are missing; sequencing was by immunoSEQ multiplex PCR. In the table there are 150,000 to 200,000 clones, 65% to 85% of which are singletons. Participants came from about two dozen US areas, aged roughly 18 to 95 years. Membership in each cohort depended on participant-reported clinical history. Cohort 3 donors were reported recovered after two negative PCRs, clearance, or symptom resolution. CDR1 and CDR2 from the germline V gene are LNHDA and SQIVND (reference sequence). There are 16 residues in the CDR3. V was trimmed by 6 bases and J by 0 bases, leaving 16 bases between them.

Sequenced material: PBMCs or T cells enriched from blood (not recorded which). The clonotype was recovered from a man aged 35 to 55 who had recovered from COVID-19. V usage is TRBV19 and J usage is TRBJ2-3; possible D gene TRBD2, 5 bases. CDR3 in DNA: TGTGCCAGTAGACCAGTGCACTGGACTAGCACAGATACGCAGTATTTT. Its translation: CASRPVHWTSTDTQYF.